What follows are 3 T cell receptor beta chains derived from one specimen sequenced in a study of T cells in Graves' hyperthyroidism and ophthalmopathy. Amplification targeted TCR beta CDR3 regions from RNA transcripts. HTBI primers were used for first-round RT-PCR of the TCR CDR3. TCRdb itself ran the multiplex PCR reads through MiXCR, one entry per CDR3 protein. The repertoire holds fewer than 650,000 distinct CDR3 sequences, roughly 14% seen once, with 3.5% to 4.5% in the top ten. Specimen: blood. Every receptor here comes from a woman aged 40 to 50 with Graves' ophthalmopathy.

The rearrangement links TRBV4-1 to TRBJ1-2; D is possibly TRBD1 (5 bases). The CDR3 loop spans 19 amino acids. Per the germline V gene, CDR1 is MGHRA and CDR2 is YSYEKL. Trimming stripped 0 bases from V and 4 bases from J, with 24 bases between. CDR3 loop: CASSQDSRSPGRGVYGYTF. The CDR3 bases are TGCGCCAGCAGCCAAGATTCAAGGTCTCCAGGGAGAGGAGTCTATGGCTACACCTTC.

This clonotype was seen repeatedly, ten times or more. The chain combines TRBV6-1 with TRBJ1-2; no clear D gene. The CDR3 runs 12 residues. Germline V gene lookup returns CDR1 MNHNS and CDR2 SASEGT. Between the trimmed V and J ends, which lost 6 bases and 4 bases, there was a span of 9 bases. The DNA of the CDR3 is TGTGCCAGCAGCGAACTAGGCTATGGCTACACCTTC. Amino acids: CASSELGYGYTF.

This clonotype was counted many times. The chain links TRBV20-1 to TRBJ1-2; 7 bases align to TRBD1. CDR3 length: 13 amino acids. Germline CDR1 DFQATT, CDR2 SNEGSKA (reference sequence). J gave up 4 bases and V 7 bases, and 9 bases lay outside the gene matches. DNA for the CDR3: TGCAGTGTTCAAAGGGACAGCTTCTATGGCTACACCTTC. The encoded protein is CSVQRDSFYGYTF.